The 18 T cell receptor beta chains reported below all come from one sample, sequenced in a study of OX40 agonist ivuxolimab in advanced cancers. Using immunoSEQ multiplex PCR, the repertoire was profiled, and TCRdb retains in-frame clones only, with some absent. This table has about 76,000 clones, 85% to 90% appearing once. This specimen consisted of CD4+ or CD8+ T cells sorted from blood, obtained in a trial of the OX40 agonist ivuxolimab. Receptors were obtained from an adult with an advanced solid tumor such as melanoma, head and neck, liver or kidney cancer.

Worth noting for this clone: Within the sample, other DNA sequences also encode this same CDR3. V gene TRBV27 combines with J gene TRBJ2-7, with 11 bases lining up with TRBD2. Germline-derived CDR1 and CDR2 are MNHEY and SMNVEV (reference sequence). V dropped 5 bases and J dropped 4; count of bases not matched to a gene: 4. CDR3 length: 14 residues. The CDR3 region is CASSPGTSGYEQYF. Here the CDR3 DNA reads TGTGCCAGCAGTCCCGGGACTAGCGGATACGAGCAGTACTTC.

A word on this clone: This sample also contains other DNA sequences that code for the same CDR3. V gene TRBV6-6 combines with J gene TRBJ2-3, with TRBD2 matching 7 bases. CDR1 and CDR2 from the germline V gene are MNHNY and SVGAGI (reference sequence). With V trimmed by 0 bases and J by 1 base, 1 base remained unmatched. The CDR3 loop spans 15 amino acids. In DNA form, the CDR3 reads TGTGCCAGCAGTTACTCGGGGGGGGGCACAGATACGCAGTATTTT. It is translated as CASSYSGGGTDTQYF.

For the CDR3, the DNA is TGCGCCAGCAGCCTGGGGACAGGGGACGGTAGGACCTGGAACACCATATATTTT. Its translation: CASSLGTGDGRTWNTIYF. The chain recombines TRBV5-1 with TRBJ1-3, with TRBD1 matching 10 bases. The germline V gene encodes CDR1 SGHRS and CDR2 YFSETQ. Trimming removed 4 bases from V and 7 bases from J; junction bases left unmatched: 17. The CDR3 spans 18 residues.

This chain connects TRBV19 to TRBJ2-1; no reliable D call. Germline V gene sequence: CDR1 LNHDA, CDR2 SQIVND (reference sequence). CDR3 length: 14 amino acids. Trimming removed 1 base from V and 0 bases from J, with 4 bases in between. CDR3 residues: CASSIVSSYNEQFF. CDR3 coding DNA: TGTGCCAGTAGTATAGTTAGCTCCTACAATGAGCAGTTCTTC.

The chain joins TRBV9 to TRBJ1-3; TRBD1 matches at 7 bases. The CDR3 has 15 residues. The junction had 8 bases not matched to a gene; V was cut back by 4 bases and J by 4 bases. The germline gives CDR1 SGDLS, CDR2 YYNGEE. The DNA for the CDR3 is TGTGCCAGCAGCATCTCCGGGACAGCAGGAAACACCATATATTTT. Translation gives CASSISGTAGNTIYF.

The table lists this clone with a count of one. V gene TRBV2 combines with J gene TRBJ1-4; D unresolved. Deletions cut 4 bases from V and 6 bases from J, with 6 bases between. CDR3 length: 12 amino acids. Germline CDR1 is SNHLY and CDR2 is FYNNEI. The CDR3 protein is CASSAGYEKLFF. CDR3 bases: TGTGCCAGCAGTGCAGGTTATGAAAAACTGTTTTTT.

The count of this clone is one. The chain joins TRBV19 to TRBJ2-7, with D tentatively TRBD2 (6 bases). This CDR3 contains 15 residues. Germline CDR1 is LNHDA and CDR2 is SQIVND (reference sequence). With 3 bases removed from V and 2 bases from J, the gap between germline ends came to 14 bases. The CDR3 sequence: CASSINRDLTYEQYF. The CDR3 nucleotides read TGTGCCAGTAGTATCAACCGGGACTTAACCTACGAGCAGTACTTC.

The rearrangement joins TRBV9 to TRBJ2-3, with 14 bases aligning to TRBD2. V lost 6 bases and J lost 4; bases outside the gene matches: 10. CDR1 is SGDLS and CDR2 is YYNGEE in the germline V gene. The CDR3 is 17 amino acids. Here the CDR3 DNA reads TGTGCCAGCACCTTGGGACTAGCGGGAGATTCCGCAGATACGCAGTATTTT. It is translated as CASTLGLAGDSADTQYF.

This clone was observed once. The chain uses TRBV7-2 and TRBJ1-2; D not certain. V was clipped by 2 bases and J by 0 bases, with 16 bases between them. The CDR3 is 17 amino acids. The V gene's germline CDR1 is SGHTA and CDR2 FQGNSA. CDR3 loop: CASSLRNTRLTNYGYTF. Written as DNA, the CDR3 is TGTGCCAGCAGCTTAAGGAACACTCGACTCACTAACTATGGCTACACCTTC.

The chain has TRBV10-1 and TRBJ1-1; D gene ambiguous. V gave up 6 bases and J gave up 4 bases, with 15 bases separating them. The CDR3 runs to 14 residues. Germline V gives CDR1 WNHNN, CDR2 SYGVQD (reference sequence). The CDR3 DNA reads TGCGCCAGCAGCCCCGGACTGGGCGGCACTGAAGCTTTCTTT. It is translated as CASSPGLGGTEAFF.

CDR3 residues: CASSPQLAAAYEQYF. CDR3 nucleotides: TGTGCCAGCAGCCCCCAATTAGCCGCAGCCTACGAGCAGTACTTC. The chain employs TRBV7-2 and TRBJ2-7; D call uncertain. There are 15 residues in the CDR3. CDR1 is SGHTA and CDR2 is FQGNSA in the germline V gene. V dropped 5 bases and J dropped 2 bases, with 16 bases sitting between them.

The J gene is TRBJ1-1, the V gene TRBV5-1; D possibly corresponds to TRBD1 (6 bases). There are 15 residues in the CDR3. The V gene's germline CDR1 is SGHRS and CDR2 YFSETQ. Trimming took 2 bases from V and 1 from J, leaving 12 bases between them. The CDR3 DNA reads TGCGCCAGCAGCTTCCCACAGGGTGGGAACACTGAAGCTTTCTTT. Translated, it gives CASSFPQGGNTEAFF.

This clone was observed a few times. The chain is built from TRBV18 and TRBJ2-7; the D gene is possibly TRBD2 (5 bases). This CDR3 has 11 residues. V was pared by 4 bases and J by 5 bases, with 6 bases between. CDR1 and CDR2 from the germline V gene are KGHSH and LQKENI. CDR3 sequence: CASSLTNEQYF. CDR3 nucleotide sequence: TGTGCCAGCTCACTGACTAACGAGCAGTACTTC.

The CDR3 spells CASSLRYGKNRVISYEQYF. The CDR3 DNA reads as TGTGCCAGCAGCTTAAGGTACGGGAAAAACAGGGTAATATCCTACGAGCAGTACTTC. V and J are TRBV7-3 and TRBJ2-7; possible D gene TRBD1, 6 bases. Trimming removed 1 base from V and 1 base from J, with 23 bases in between. CDR3 length: 19 residues. The germline V gene has CDR1 SGHTA and CDR2 FQGTGA.

The chain recombines TRBV11-1 with TRBJ2-1; 12 bases fit TRBD2. The V and J ends lost 5 bases and 5 bases, in that order; junction bases with no gene match: 1. Germline lookup yields CDR1 SGHAT and CDR2 FQDESV (reference sequence). The CDR3 sequence is 14 residues long. The CDR3 coding sequence is TGTGCCAGCAGCCGACTAGCGGGAGACAATGAGCAGTTCTTC. Its protein product is CASSRLAGDNEQFF.

The chain uses TRBV27 and TRBJ2-5; D is uncertain. This CDR3 contains 14 residues. Trimming pared 4 bases from V and 7 bases from J, leaving 16 bases between. Germline CDR1 MNHEY, CDR2 SMNVEV (reference sequence). The CDR3 protein is CASSSTDIPGTQYF. CDR3 DNA sequence: TGTGCCAGCAGTTCAACCGACATTCCAGGGACCCAGTACTTC.

This chain uses TRBV6-5 with TRBJ1-3; 8 bases are a match to TRBD1. Germline lookup yields CDR1 MNHEY and CDR2 SVGAGI. V shed 6 bases, J shed 4 bases, and the junction held 8 bases outside the gene matches. The CDR3 extends over 15 amino acids. CDR3: CASRLQGATGNTIYF. The CDR3 bases are TGTGCCAGCAGGCTGCAGGGGGCGACCGGAAACACCATATATTTT.

CDR3 sequence (DNA): TGTGCCACCCGGGACACCGGGGAGCTGTTTTTT. The encoded protein is CATRDTGELFF. This chain joins TRBV6-5 and TRBJ2-2, with unresolved D. V dropped 10 bases and J dropped 3 bases, with 6 bases sitting between them. This CDR3 has 11 residues. Looked up from germline, CDR1 is MNHEY and CDR2 is SVGAGI.